Listed below are T cell receptor beta chains from one sample, sequenced in a study of CD8+ T cells in alopecia areata. The table came from immunoSEQ multiplex PCR; TCRdb's copy has only in-frame clones and leaves some out. The table has about 270,000 clones, around 64% seen once. Sequenced material: CD4+ T cells sorted from blood, taken around week 53, from a patient treated with tofacitinib. These receptors originate from a human donor with alopecia areata. CDR3s include the opening cysteine and the closing phenylalanine or tryptophan. D genes are given only for firm matches. A clone size is listed for some rows: how often the clone was seen (once, few, many), or a class if it is expanded.

size: once
V: TRBV30
J: TRBJ2-1
D: NA
CDR3: CAGRDRKGLDEQFF
DNA: TGTGCCGGACGTGACAGAAAAGGCCTAGATGAGCAGTTCTTC

size: NA
V: TRBV12-5
J: TRBJ2-7
D: NA
CDR3: CASGPLYEQYF
DNA: TGTGCTAGTGGTCCCCTGTACGAGCAGTACTTC

size: few
V: TRBV7-9
J: TRBJ2-7
D: NA
CDR3: CASSSGTSYEQYF
DNA: TGTGCCAGCAGCTCGGGCACCTCCTACGAGCAGTACTTC

size: few
V: TRBV7-9
J: TRBJ2-1
D: NA
CDR3: CASSHMDFTSYNEQFF
DNA: TGTGCCAGCAGCCACATGGATTTTACGAGCTACAATGAGCAGTTCTTC

size: NA
V: TRBV9
J: TRBJ2-6
D: NA
CDR3: CASSVPSGANVLTF
DNA: TGTGCCAGCAGCGTTCCCTCTGGGGCCAACGTCCTGACTTTC

size: few
V: TRBV29-1
J: TRBJ2-3
D: NA
CDR3: CSVRVDTQYF
DNA: TGCAGCGTTCGGGTGGATACGCAGTATTTT

size: once
V: TRBV2
J: TRBJ1-1
D: NA
CDR3: CATARTLNTEAFF
DNA: TGTGCCACCGCCCGGACACTGAACACTGAAGCTTTCTTT

size: once
V: TRBV6-5
J: TRBJ1-1
D: NA
CDR3: CASSRPGEAFF
DNA: TGTGCCAGCAGCCGACCCGGTGAAGCTTTCTTT

size: few
V: TRBV6-6
J: TRBJ2-6
D: NA
CDR3: CASSLDGSGANVLTF
DNA: TGTGCCAGCAGCCTGGACGGTTCTGGGGCCAACGTCCTGACTTTC

size: NA
V: TRBV5-5
J: TRBJ2-5
D: NA
CDR3: CASSSLETQYF
DNA: TGTGCCAGCAGCAGCCTGGAGACCCAGTACTTC

size: NA
V: TRBV6-5
J: TRBJ2-3
D: NA
CDR3: CASSYRDTDTQYF
DNA: TGTGCCAGCAGTTACAGGGACACAGATACGCAGTATTTT

size: NA
V: TRBV5-6
J: TRBJ2-4
D: NA
CDR3: CASSFLNLASKNIQYF
DNA: TGTGCCAGCAGCTTTCTCAACCTGGCTTCCAAAAACATTCAGTACTTC